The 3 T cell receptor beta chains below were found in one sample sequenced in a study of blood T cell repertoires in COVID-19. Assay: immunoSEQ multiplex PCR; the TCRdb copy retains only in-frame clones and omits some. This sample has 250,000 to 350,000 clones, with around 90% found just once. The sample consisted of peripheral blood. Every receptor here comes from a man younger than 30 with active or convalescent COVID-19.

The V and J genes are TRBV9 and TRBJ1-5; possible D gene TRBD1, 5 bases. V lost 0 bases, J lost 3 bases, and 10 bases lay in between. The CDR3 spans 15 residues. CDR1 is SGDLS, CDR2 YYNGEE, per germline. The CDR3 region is CASSVGPGANQPQHF. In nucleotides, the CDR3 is TGTGCCAGCAGCGTAGGGCCTGGGGCCAATCAGCCCCAGCATTTT.

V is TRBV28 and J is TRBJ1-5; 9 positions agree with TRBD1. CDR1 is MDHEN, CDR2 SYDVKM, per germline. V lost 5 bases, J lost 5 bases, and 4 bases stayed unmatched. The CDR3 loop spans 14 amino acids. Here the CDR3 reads CASSRTGEHQPQHF. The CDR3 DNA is TGTGCCAGCAGTCGGACAGGGGAGCATCAGCCCCAGCATTTT.

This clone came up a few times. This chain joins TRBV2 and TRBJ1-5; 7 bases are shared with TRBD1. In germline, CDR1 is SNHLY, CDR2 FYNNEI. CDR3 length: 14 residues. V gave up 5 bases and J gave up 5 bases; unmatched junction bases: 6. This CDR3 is CASSIRQGDQPQHF. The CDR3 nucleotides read TGTGCCAGCAGTATCCGACAGGGAGATCAGCCCCAGCATTTT.